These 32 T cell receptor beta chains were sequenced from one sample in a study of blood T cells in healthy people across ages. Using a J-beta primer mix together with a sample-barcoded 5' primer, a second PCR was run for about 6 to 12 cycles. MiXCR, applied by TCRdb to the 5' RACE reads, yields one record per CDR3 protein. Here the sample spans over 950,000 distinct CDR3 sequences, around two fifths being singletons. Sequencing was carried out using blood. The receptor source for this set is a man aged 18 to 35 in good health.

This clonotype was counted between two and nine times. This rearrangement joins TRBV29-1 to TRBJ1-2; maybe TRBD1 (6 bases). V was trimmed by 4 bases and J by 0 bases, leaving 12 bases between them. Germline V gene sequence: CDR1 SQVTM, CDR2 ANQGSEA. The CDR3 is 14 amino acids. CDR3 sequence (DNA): TGCAGCGTTGCGAACAGGGCCTCTAACTATGGCTACACCTTC. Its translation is CSVANRASNYGYTF.

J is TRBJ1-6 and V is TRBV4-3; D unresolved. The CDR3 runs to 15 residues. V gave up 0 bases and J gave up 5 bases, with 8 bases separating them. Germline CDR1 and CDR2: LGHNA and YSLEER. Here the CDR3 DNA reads TGCGCCAGCAGCCAAGACAGGATGGATAATTCACCCCTCCACTTT. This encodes CASSQDRMDNSPLHF.

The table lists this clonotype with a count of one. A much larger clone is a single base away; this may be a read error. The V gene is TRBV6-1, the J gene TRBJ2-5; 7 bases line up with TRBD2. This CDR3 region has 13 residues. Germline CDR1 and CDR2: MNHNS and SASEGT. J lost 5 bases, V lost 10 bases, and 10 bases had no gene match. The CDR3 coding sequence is TGTGCCACCTTAGGGGACTATCGCGAGACCCAGTACTTC. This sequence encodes CATLGDYRETQYF.

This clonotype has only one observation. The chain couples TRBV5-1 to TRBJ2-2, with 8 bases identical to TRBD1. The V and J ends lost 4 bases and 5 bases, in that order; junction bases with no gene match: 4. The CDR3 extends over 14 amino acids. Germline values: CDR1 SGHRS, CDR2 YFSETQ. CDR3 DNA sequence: TGCGCCAGCAGCCCGACAGGGGTTACCGGGGAGCTGTTTTTT. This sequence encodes CASSPTGVTGELFF.

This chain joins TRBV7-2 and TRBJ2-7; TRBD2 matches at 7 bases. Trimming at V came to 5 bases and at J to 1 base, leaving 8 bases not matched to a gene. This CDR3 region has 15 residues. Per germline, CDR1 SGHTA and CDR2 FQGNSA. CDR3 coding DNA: TGTGCCAGCAGCAAGAACAGCGGGGAGTCCTACGAGCAGTACTTC. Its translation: CASSKNSGESYEQYF.

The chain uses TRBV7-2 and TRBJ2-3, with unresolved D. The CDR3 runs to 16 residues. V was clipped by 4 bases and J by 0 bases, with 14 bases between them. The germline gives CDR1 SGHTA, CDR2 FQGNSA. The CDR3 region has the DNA TGTGCCAGCAGCTCCCAAAATTTGCCTAGCACAGATACGCAGTATTTT. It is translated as CASSSQNLPSTDTQYF. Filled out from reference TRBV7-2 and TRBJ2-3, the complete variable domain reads GAGVSQSPSNKVTEKGKDVELRCDPISGHTALYWYRQSLGQGLEFLIYFQGNSAPDKSGLPSDRFSAERTGGSVSTLTIQRTQQEDSAVYLCASSSQNLPSTDTQYFGPGTRLTVL.

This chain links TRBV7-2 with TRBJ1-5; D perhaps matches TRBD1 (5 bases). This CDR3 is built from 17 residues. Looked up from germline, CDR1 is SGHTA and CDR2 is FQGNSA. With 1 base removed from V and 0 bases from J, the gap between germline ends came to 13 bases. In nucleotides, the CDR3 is TGTGCCAGCAGCTTAGGCCCCGCGGGGGTTAGCAATCAGCCCCAGCATTTT. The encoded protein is CASSLGPAGVSNQPQHF.

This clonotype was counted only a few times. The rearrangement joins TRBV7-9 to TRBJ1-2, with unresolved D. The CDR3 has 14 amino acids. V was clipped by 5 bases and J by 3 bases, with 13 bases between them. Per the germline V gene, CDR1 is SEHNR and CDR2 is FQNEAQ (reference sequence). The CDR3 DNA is TGTGCCAGCAGCCCGCCTAAAACCCACTATGGCTACACCTTC. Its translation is CASSPPKTHYGYTF.

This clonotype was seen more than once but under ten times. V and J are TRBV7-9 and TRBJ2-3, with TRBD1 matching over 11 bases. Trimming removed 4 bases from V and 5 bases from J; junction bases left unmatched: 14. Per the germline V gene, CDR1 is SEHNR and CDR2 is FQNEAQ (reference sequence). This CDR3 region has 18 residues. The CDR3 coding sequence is TGTGCCAGCAGCTCCATCCACGGACAGGGGGCACAAAAAGATACGCAGTATTTT. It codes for CASSSIHGQGAQKDTQYF.

CDR3 residues: CSAPPYLVTQFF. CDR3 sequence (DNA): TGCAGTGCTCCCCCATACTTGGTTACGCAGTTCTTC. The chain recombines TRBV20-1 with TRBJ2-1, with D unclear. Trimming stripped 5 bases from V and 12 bases from J, with 17 bases between. Germline V gene sequence: CDR1 DFQATT, CDR2 SNEGSKA (reference sequence). The CDR3 is 12 amino acids.

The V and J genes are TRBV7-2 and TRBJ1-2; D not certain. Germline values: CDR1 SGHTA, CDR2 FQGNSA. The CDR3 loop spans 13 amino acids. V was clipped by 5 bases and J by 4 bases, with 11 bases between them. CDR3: CASSMTEAYGYTF. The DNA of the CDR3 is TGTGCCAGCAGCATGACGGAGGCCTATGGCTACACCTTC.

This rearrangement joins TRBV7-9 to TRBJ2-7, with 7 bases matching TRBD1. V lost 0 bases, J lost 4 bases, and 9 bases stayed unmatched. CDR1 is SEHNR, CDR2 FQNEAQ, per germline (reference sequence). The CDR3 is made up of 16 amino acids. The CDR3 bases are TGTGCCAGCAGCTTAGCCACCGGGACAGAACATTACGAGCAGTACTTC. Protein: CASSLATGTEHYEQYF.

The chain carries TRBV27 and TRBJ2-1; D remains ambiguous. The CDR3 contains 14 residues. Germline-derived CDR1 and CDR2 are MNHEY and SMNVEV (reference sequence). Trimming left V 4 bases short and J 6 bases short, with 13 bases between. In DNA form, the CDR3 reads TGTGCCAGCAGTTCTGGTGGGGTCTTCAATGAGCAGTTCTTC. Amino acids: CASSSGGVFNEQFF.

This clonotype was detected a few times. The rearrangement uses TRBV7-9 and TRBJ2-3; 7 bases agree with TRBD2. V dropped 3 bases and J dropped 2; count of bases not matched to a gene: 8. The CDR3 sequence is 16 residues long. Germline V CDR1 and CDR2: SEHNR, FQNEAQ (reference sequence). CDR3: CASSLRLAETTDTQYF. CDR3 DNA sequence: TGTGCCAGCAGCTTGCGACTAGCCGAAACCACAGATACGCAGTATTTT.

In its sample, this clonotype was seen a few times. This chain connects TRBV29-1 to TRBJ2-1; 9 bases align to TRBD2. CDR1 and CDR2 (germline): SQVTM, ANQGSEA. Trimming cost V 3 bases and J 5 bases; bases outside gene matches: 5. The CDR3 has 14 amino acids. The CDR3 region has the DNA TGCAGCGTTGAGGTAGCGGGGGAAGACAATGAGCAGTTCTTC. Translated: CSVEVAGEDNEQFF.

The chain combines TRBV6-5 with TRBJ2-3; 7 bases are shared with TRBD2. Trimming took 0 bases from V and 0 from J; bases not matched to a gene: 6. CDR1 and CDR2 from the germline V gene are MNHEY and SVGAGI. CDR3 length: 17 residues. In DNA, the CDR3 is TGTGCCAGCAGTTACTCGACTAGCTCTACAAGCACAGATACGCAGTATTTT. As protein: CASSYSTSSTSTDTQYF.

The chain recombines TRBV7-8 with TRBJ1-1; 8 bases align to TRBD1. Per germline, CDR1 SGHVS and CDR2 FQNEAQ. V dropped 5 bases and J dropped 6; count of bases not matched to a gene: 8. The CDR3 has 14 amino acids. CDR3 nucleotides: TGTGCCAGCAGCCCAGGGCCGACAGGGGCTGAAGCTTTCTTT. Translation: CASSPGPTGAEAFF.

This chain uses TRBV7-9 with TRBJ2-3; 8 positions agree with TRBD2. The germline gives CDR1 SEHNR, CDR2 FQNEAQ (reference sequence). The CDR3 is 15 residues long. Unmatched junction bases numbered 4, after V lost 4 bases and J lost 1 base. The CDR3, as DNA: TGTGCCAGCAGCTCGTTGCGGGGGGGCACAGATACGCAGTATTTT. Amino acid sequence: CASSSLRGGTDTQYF.

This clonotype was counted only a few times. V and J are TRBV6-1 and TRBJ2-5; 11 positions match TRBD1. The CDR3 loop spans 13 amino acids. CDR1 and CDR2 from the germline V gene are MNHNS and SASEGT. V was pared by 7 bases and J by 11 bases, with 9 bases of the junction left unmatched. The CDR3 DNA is TGTGCCAGCAAAGGACAGGGGGCGGATGAGCAGTACTTC. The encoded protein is CASKGQGADEQYF.

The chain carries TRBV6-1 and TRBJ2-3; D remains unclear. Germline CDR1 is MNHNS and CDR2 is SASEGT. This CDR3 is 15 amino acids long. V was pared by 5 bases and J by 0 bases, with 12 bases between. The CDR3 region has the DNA TGTGCCAGCAGTCGGACCTTAACTAGCACAGATACGCAGTATTTT. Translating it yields CASSRTLTSTDTQYF.

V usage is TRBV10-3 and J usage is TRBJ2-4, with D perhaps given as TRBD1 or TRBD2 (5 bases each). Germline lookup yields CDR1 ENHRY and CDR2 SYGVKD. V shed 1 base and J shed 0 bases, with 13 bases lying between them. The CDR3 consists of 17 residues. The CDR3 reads CAISEFGTEAAKNIQYF. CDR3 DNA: TGTGCCATCAGTGAGTTCGGGACGGAAGCAGCCAAAAACATTCAGTACTTC.

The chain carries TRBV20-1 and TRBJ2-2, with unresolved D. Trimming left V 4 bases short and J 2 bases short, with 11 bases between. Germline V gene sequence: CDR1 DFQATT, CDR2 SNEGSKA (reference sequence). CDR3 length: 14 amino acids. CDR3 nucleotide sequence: TGCAGTGCTAAACCAGGCAAAAACACCGGGGAGCTGTTTTTT. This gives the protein CSAKPGKNTGELFF.

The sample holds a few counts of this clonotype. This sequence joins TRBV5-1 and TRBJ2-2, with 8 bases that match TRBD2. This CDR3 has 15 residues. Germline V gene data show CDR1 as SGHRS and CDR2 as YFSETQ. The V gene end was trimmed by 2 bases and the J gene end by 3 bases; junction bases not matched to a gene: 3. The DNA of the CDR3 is TGCGCCAGCAGCTTCGGGGGGGCCGACACCGGGGAGCTGTTTTTT. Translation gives CASSFGGADTGELFF.

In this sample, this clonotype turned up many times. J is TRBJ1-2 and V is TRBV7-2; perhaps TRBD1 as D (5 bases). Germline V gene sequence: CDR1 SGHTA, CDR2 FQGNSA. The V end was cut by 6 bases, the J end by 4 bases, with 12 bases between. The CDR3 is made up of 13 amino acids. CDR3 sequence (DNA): TGTGCCAGCAGTCCCCAGGGACGCTATGGCTACACCTTC. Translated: CASSPQGRYGYTF. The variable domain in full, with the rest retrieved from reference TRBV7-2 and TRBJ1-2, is GAGVSQSPSNKVTEKGKDVELRCDPISGHTALYWYRQSLGQGLEFLIYFQGNSAPDKSGLPSDRFSAERTGGSVSTLTIQRTQQEDSAVYLCASSPQGRYGYTFGSGTRLTVV.

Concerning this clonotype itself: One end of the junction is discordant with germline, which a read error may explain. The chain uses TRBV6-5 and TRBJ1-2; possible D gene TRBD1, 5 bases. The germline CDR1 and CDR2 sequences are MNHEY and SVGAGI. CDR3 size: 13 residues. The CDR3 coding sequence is TGTGCCAGCAGCCTTGACAGAGCCTATGGCCACACCTTC. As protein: CASSLDRAYGHTF.

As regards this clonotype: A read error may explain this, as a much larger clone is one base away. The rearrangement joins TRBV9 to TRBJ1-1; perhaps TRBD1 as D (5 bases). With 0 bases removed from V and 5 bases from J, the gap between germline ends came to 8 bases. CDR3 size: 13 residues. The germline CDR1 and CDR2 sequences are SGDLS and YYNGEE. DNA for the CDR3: TGTGCCAGCAGCGTAGAGGGGAAGACTGAAGCTTTCTTT. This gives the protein CASSVEGKTEAFF.

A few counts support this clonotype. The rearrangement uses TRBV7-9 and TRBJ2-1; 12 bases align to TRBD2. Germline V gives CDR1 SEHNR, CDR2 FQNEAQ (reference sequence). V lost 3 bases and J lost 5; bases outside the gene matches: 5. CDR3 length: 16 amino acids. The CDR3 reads CASSFPSGGAHNEQFF. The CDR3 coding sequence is TGTGCCAGCAGCTTCCCTAGCGGGGGGGCCCACAATGAGCAGTTCTTC.

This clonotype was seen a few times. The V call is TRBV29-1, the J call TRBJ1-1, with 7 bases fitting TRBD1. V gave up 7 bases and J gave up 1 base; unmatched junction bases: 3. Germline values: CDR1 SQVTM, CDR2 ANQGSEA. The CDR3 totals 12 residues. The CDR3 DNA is TGCAGCGCGGGACAGCCGAACACTGAAGCTTTCTTT. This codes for CSAGQPNTEAFF.

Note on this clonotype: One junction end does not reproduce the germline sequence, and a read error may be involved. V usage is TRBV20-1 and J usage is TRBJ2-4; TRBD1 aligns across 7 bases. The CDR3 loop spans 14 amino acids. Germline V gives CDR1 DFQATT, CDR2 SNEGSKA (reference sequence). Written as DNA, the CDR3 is TGCAGTGTTTTGGGACAGTTAGCCAAAAACGTTCAGTACTTC. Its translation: CSVLGQLAKNVQYF.

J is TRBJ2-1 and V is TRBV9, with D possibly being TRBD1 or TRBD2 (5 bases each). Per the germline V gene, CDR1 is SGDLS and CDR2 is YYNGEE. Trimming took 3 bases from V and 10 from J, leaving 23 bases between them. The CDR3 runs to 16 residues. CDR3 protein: CASSENPRDDRREQFF. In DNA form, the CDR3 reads TGTGCCAGCAGCGAAAATCCCCGGGACGACCGACGGGAGCAGTTCTTC.

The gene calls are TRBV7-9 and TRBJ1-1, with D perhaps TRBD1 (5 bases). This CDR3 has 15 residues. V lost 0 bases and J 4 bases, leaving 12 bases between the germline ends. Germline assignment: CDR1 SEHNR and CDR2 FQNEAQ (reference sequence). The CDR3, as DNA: TGTGCCAGCAGCTTAGCGGGGGTGAGCGGCACTGAAGCTTTCTTT. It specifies CASSLAGVSGTEAFF.

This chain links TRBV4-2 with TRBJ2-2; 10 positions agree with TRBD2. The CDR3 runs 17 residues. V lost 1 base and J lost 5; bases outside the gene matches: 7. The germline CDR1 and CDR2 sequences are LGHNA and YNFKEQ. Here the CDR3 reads CASSQVGTSATTGELFF. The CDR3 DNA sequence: TGTGCCAGCAGCCAAGTGGGGACTAGCGCGACGACCGGGGAGCTGTTTTTT.